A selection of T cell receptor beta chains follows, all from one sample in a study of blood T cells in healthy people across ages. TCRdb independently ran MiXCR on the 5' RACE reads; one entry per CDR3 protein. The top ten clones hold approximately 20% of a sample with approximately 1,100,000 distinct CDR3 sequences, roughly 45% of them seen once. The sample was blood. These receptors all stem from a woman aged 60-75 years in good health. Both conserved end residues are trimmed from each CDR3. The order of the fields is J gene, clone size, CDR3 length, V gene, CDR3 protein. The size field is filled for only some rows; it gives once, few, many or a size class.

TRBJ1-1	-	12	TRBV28	ASRPGHRNTEAF
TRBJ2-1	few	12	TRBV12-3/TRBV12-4	ASSDRRSYNEQF
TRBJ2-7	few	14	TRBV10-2	ASSDVGGGNPYEQY
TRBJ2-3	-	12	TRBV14	ASRIGWGSGTQY
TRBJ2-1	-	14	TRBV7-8	ASSLAAAGGTREQF
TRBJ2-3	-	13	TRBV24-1	ATGDSLAGADTQY
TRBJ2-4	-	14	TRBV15	ATSRDGLAGDSGQY
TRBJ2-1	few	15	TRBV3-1	ASSQEGLAGVANEQF
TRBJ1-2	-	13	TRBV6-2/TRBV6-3	ASSYYFRDNNGYT
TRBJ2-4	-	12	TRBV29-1	SVVGGKAKNIQY
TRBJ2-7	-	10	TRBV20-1	SAKRAAYEQY
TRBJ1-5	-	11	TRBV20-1	SAGTGPNQPQH
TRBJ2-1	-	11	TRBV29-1	SALAGDGNEQF
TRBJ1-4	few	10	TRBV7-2	ASSPQAEKLF
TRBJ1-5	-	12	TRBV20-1	SAAREGTNQPQH
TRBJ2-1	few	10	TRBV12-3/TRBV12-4	ASSFTGGQQF
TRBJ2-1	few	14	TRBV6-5	ASSYRRLDSYNEQF
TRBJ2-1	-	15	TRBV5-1	ASSRTSGTTLTTEQF
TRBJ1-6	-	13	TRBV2	ASITTGIYNSPLH
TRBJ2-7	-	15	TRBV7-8	ASSLASPGTGGYEQY
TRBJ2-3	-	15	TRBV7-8	ASSSSPGRASTDTQY
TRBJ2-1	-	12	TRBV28	ASSSPGQRNEQF
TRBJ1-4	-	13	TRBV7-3	ASAQGDSLNEKLF
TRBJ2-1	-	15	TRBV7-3	ASSPAPAAGVRNEQF
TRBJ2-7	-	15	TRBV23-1	ASSPELAGPDSYEQY